This passage covers 3 T cell receptor beta chains from one sample sequenced in a study of technical replicates of blood from four donors. Using immunoSEQ multiplex PCR, the repertoire was profiled, and TCRdb retains in-frame clones only, with some absent. This table has more than 65,000 clones, around 90% appearing once. Sequenced sample: PBMCs. These receptors all come from a human donor in good health. Some clones in this sample may be carry-over from other donors' samples.

The chain is built from TRBV12-5 and TRBJ2-4, with D tentatively TRBD1 (5 bases). Germline CDR1 and CDR2: LGHNT and FRNRAP. The V end was cut by 6 bases, the J end by 0 bases, with 9 bases between. The length of the CDR3 is 14 residues. DNA of the CDR3: TGTGCTAGTGGCCTGGGGCTAGCCAAAAACATTCAGTACTTC. This codes for CASGLGLAKNIQYF.

V gene TRBV7-3 combines with J gene TRBJ2-3; TRBD2 matches 8 bases. Trimming at V came to 4 bases and at J to 1 base, leaving 4 bases not matched to a gene. This CDR3 has 15 amino acids. CDR1 and CDR2 (germline): SGHTA, FQGTGA. CDR3: CASSSAGARTDTQYF. As DNA, the CDR3 is TGTGCCAGCAGCTCAGCGGGGGCCCGCACAGATACGCAGTATTTT.

This clone was counted a few times. The chain employs TRBV7-2 and TRBJ1-5; weak D call: TRBD1 (6 bases). The V end was cut by 6 bases, the J end by 7 bases, with 10 bases between. There are 12 residues in the CDR3. The germline V gene encodes CDR1 SGHTA and CDR2 FQGNSA. The CDR3 bases are TGTGCCAGCAGATCCCAGGGGCAGCCCCAGCATTTT. Translating gives CASRSQGQPQHF.